This entry lists 11 T cell receptor beta chains sequenced from one sample in a study of CD8 T cells in Susac syndrome. RNA amounts of roughly 0.5 to 1 ug underwent reverse transcription with random hexamers. MiXCR, applied by TCRdb to the immunoSEQ multiplex PCR reads, yields one record per CDR3 protein. The repertoire holds about 130,000 distinct CDR3 sequences, 94% seen once, with approximately 0.13% in the top ten. The sequenced sample was CD4+ T cells from PBMCs. These receptors were obtained from a human donor with multiple sclerosis.

The chain employs TRBV10-3 and TRBJ1-2; 7 bases map to TRBD1. The CDR3 loop spans 14 amino acids. Germline lookup yields CDR1 ENHRY and CDR2 SYGVKD. The V gene end was trimmed by 9 bases and the J gene end by 4 bases; junction bases not matched to a gene: 11. The CDR3 loop is CAMKRDRRFYGYTF. Here the CDR3 DNA reads TGTGCCATGAAACGGGACAGAAGGTTCTATGGCTACACCTTC.

The chain uses TRBV6-5 and TRBJ2-4, with TRBD1 matching over 11 bases. The V segment lost 1 base and the J segment 6 bases; nucleotides outside the gene matches: 2. The CDR3 sequence is 15 residues long. Germline V lookup: CDR1 MNHEY, CDR2 SVGAGI. The CDR3: CASSYWDRGGNIQYF. In DNA, the CDR3 is TGTGCCAGCAGTTACTGGGACAGGGGGGGAAACATTCAGTACTTC.

The CDR3 loop is CASSHRGGLTDTQYF. The DNA of the CDR3 is TGTGCCAGCAGCCACCGGGGGGGCCTCACAGATACGCAGTATTTT. The chain links TRBV3-1 to TRBJ2-3; 8 bases map to TRBD2. V lost 3 bases and J lost 2; bases outside the gene matches: 4. This CDR3 is built from 15 residues. Germline lookup yields CDR1 LGHDT and CDR2 YNNKEL (reference sequence).

The chain combines TRBV18 with TRBJ2-7; 7 bases are a match to TRBD2. Germline loops: CDR1 KGHSH, CDR2 LQKENI. This CDR3 contains 14 residues. V dropped 2 bases and J dropped 4; count of bases not matched to a gene: 5. The CDR3 DNA sequence: TGTGCCAGCTCACCATCTACGGGGGGTTACGAGCAGTACTTC. Translated: CASSPSTGGYEQYF.

The chain links TRBV20-1 to TRBJ2-1; TRBD1 agrees at 10 bases. CDR1 and CDR2 from the germline V gene are DFQATT and SNEGSKA (reference sequence). With 6 bases clipped from V and 9 bases from J, the junction kept 5 bases outside the gene matches. The CDR3 is 12 residues long. Here the CDR3 DNA reads TGCAGTGCAACGACAGGGGGCACTGAGCAGTTCTTC. Amino acid sequence: CSATTGGTEQFF.

This chain joins TRBV27 and TRBJ2-2, with D unclear. V lost 3 bases and J lost 5, with 4 bases in between. The CDR3 is made up of 12 amino acids. Germline values: CDR1 MNHEY, CDR2 SMNVEV (reference sequence). The chain's CDR3 is CASSFWTGELFF. CDR3 DNA sequence: TGTGCCAGCAGTTTTTGGACCGGGGAGCTGTTTTTT.

The rearrangement links TRBV5-1 to TRBJ2-7; 12 bases are shared with TRBD2. Germline lookup yields CDR1 SGHRS and CDR2 YFSETQ. The CDR3 extends over 18 amino acids. With V trimmed by 2 bases and J by 5 bases, 14 bases remained unmatched. CDR3 DNA sequence: TGCGCCAGCAGCTTAACTCTAGCGGGAGGGGCGAAGCCCGACGAGCAGTACTTC. It yields the protein CASSLTLAGGAKPDEQYF.

The chain is built from TRBV20-1 and TRBJ1-5; D not certain. There are 15 residues in the CDR3. Germline assignment: CDR1 DFQATT and CDR2 SNEGSKA (reference sequence). The germline V and J ends were trimmed by 5 bases and 4 bases, with 18 bases remaining between them. Written as DNA, the CDR3 is TGCAGTGCTCCCGTTGTGCGTCAGCCAAATCAGCCCCAGCATTTT. Encoded protein: CSAPVVRQPNQPQHF.

The chain recombines TRBV20-1 with TRBJ2-5; TRBD2 is a possible D gene (5 bases). This CDR3 comprises 13 residues. Germline V gives CDR1 DFQATT, CDR2 SNEGSKA (reference sequence). With 3 bases removed from V and 5 bases from J, the gap between germline ends came to 13 bases. In DNA, the CDR3 is TGCAGTGCTAGGGACTCACCGGGGGAGACCCAGTACTTC. This sequence encodes CSARDSPGETQYF.

On this clonotype itself: The junction and the germline gene differ at one end; a read error may be behind it. This sequence joins TRBV6-5 and TRBJ2-2; D is uncertain. The CDR3 sequence is 14 residues long. Looked up from germline, CDR1 is MNHEY and CDR2 is SVGAGI. As DNA, the CDR3 is TGCGCCAGCAGTTACTGGACGAACACCGGGGAGCTGTTTTTT. This codes for CASSYWTNTGELFF.

The chain has TRBV9 and TRBJ1-1; 9 nucleotides align to TRBD1. CDR3 length: 13 residues. The trim removed 3 bases at V and 4 bases at J, leaving 1 base unmatched. Per germline, CDR1 SGDLS and CDR2 YYNGEE. The CDR3 protein is CASSAQGATEAFF. The DNA of the CDR3 is TGTGCCAGCAGCGCACAGGGGGCCACTGAAGCTTTCTTT.